The clone carrying this T cell receptor (beta chain) was recorded a few times. The data are from a study of T cells in Graves' hyperthyroidism and ophthalmopathy. The source material, RNA transcripts, was used to amplify TCR beta CDR3 regions. The TCR CDR3 was amplified in a first-round RT-PCR using the HTBI primer set. TCRdb recomputed calls from the multiplex PCR reads with MiXCR, one row per CDR3 protein. The table includes hundreds of thousands of distinct CDR3 sequences, approximately 15% detected once. The CDR3 length is 15 residues. Trimming pared 0 bases from V and 1 base from J, leaving 13 bases between. From germline, CDR1 is DFQATT and CDR2 SNEGSKA (reference sequence).

The sequenced material came from blood. This TCR derives from a woman aged 30 to 39 with Graves' hyperthyroidism that later progressed to Graves' ophthalmopathy. The V and J genes are TRBV20-1 and TRBJ2-7; D is perhaps TRBD1 (6 bases). DNA of the CDR3: TGCAGTGCTAGAGACCCGAAGGGGGTGTCCTACGAGCAGTACTTC. Its protein is CSARDPKGVSYEQYF.